The rows below give T cell receptor beta chains drawn from one sample of a study of T-cell memory formation after mild COVID-19. TCRdb reanalysed the 5' RACE reads using MiXCR and keeps one entry per CDR3 protein. The table includes more than 110,000 distinct CDR3 sequences, 14% detected once. The sample consisted of PBMCs or a T cell subset sorted from them (not recorded which). These receptors were obtained from an adult woman who had mild COVID-19 (a few samples of this study predate the infection). Cell type and time point are not known. The CDR3 runs from the conserved cysteine through the conserved F or W. A D gene is named only where the DNA matches it firmly. For some rows the clone size is stated as once, few or many, or as a class when expanded; others skip it.

few	TRBJ2-6	17	TRBD1	TRBV12-5	TGTGCTAGTGGTTTGGGACAGGGGGCGCCCGGGGCCAACGTCCTGACTTTC	CASGLGQGAPGANVLTF
.	TRBJ2-3	16	.	TRBV12-3/TRBV12-4	TGTGCCAGCAGCTACCCCGGGCGGGGCCACACAGATACGCGGTATTTT	CASSYPGRGHTDTRYF
many	TRBJ2-7	15	TRBD2	TRBV12-3/TRBV12-4	TGTGCCAGCAGTCCGCCCGGACTAGGAACCTACGAGCAGTACTTC	CASSPPGLGTYEQYF
.	TRBJ2-7	15	.	TRBV18	TGTGCCAGCTCACCATCTCGCCGCGGCCCCTACGAGCAGTACTTC	CASSPSRRGPYEQYF
few	TRBJ2-7	13	.	TRBV20-1	TGCAGTGCTAGTTACGAGACGAGCTACGAGCAGTACTTC	CSASYETSYEQYF
many	TRBJ2-3	14	.	TRBV11-2	TGTGCCAGCAGCGTTGACGGTGCCGCAGATACGCAGTATTTT	CASSVDGAADTQYF
few	TRBJ2-7	16	.	TRBV5-6	TGTGCCAGCAGCTTGGCCTATGAGACGATATCCTACGAGCAGTACTTC	CASSLAYETISYEQYF
.	TRBJ1-2	15	.	TRBV7-3	TGTGCCAGCAGCTTGAGGTTGGGGGGGCTCTATGGCTACACCTTC	CASSLRLGGLYGYTF
few	TRBJ1-2	15	.	TRBV4-1	TGCGCCAGCAGCCAGCCCGGGACGCCTAACTATGGCTACACCTTC	CASSQPGTPNYGYTF
few	TRBJ2-1	13	.	TRBV12-3/TRBV12-4	TGTGCCAGCAGTTCAGGGGGGGCTGGTGAGCAGTTCTTC	CASSSGGAGEQFF
few	TRBJ1-1	15	.	TRBV6-5	TGTGCCAGCAGTACCCTCCAGGGGCCGCACCTTGAAGCTTTCTTT	CASSTLQGPHLEAFF
few	TRBJ1-1	13	TRBD1	TRBV10-3	TGTGCCATCACCTACCGACAGGGTACTGAAGCTTTCTTT	CAITYRQGTEAFF
few	TRBJ1-2	16	.	TRBV27	TGTGCCAGCAGTCCCACCGGCGGCAATCTCGGCTATGGCTACACCTTC	CASSPTGGNLGYGYTF
.	TRBJ1-2	17	.	TRBV3-1	TGTGCCAGCAGGGGGGAACAGGGAAATGGAGCTAACTATGGCTACACCTTC	CASRGEQGNGANYGYTF
.	TRBJ1-2	15	.	TRBV6-2/TRBV6-3	TGTGCCAGCACCCCAGGAATTCAGGATAACTATGGCTACACCTTC	CASTPGIQDNYGYTF
.	TRBJ2-5	17	TRBD2	TRBV12-3/TRBV12-4	TGTGCCAGCAGTTCTAGACTAGCGGGAGAGTCACAAGAGACCCAGTACTTC	CASSSRLAGESQETQYF
.	TRBJ2-1	14	TRBD2	TRBV29-1	TGCAGCGTCATGGGACTAGCGGGAGTGTATGAGCAGTTCTTC	CSVMGLAGVYEQFF
many	TRBJ2-7	12	.	TRBV5-6	TGTGCCAGCAGCTTAAGCTCCTACGAGCAGTACTTC	CASSLSSYEQYF
few	TRBJ2-1	17	.	TRBV6-1	TGTGCCAGCAGTGAACCCAAACTAGCCCCCTTCTACAATGAGCAGTTCTTC	CASSEPKLAPFYNEQFF
.	TRBJ2-7	18	TRBD2	TRBV20-1	TGCAGTGCTAGAGACAGCACTAGCGGGAGGGCCGCTCCCTACGAGCAGTACTTC	CSARDSTSGRAAPYEQYF
few	TRBJ2-5	14	TRBD2	TRBV13	TGTGCCAGCAGTCCTCCGGGAGGATGGGAGACCCAGTACTTC	CASSPPGGWETQYF
.	TRBJ2-3	14	TRBD2	TRBV5-1	TGCGCCAGCAGCTTGACTAGCGAAGCAGATACGCAGTATTTT	CASSLTSEADTQYF
few	TRBJ2-3	15	.	TRBV18	TGTGCCAGCTCACCACCGGGCTCCGGAGGAGATACGCAGTATTTT	CASSPPGSGGDTQYF
few	TRBJ2-5	17	.	TRBV6-2/TRBV6-3	TGTGCCAGCAGTTCCCACGAAGCGGGACAAATACAAGAGACCCAGTACTTC	CASSSHEAGQIQETQYF
.	TRBJ1-3	16	TRBD1	TRBV28	TGTGCCAGCAGTCTCACCGGGACAGGGTCTGGAAACACCATATATTTT	CASSLTGTGSGNTIYF
.	TRBJ2-3	13	.	TRBV12-3/TRBV12-4	TGTGCCAGCAGTTTTGGCCCCACAGATACGCAGTATTTT	CASSFGPTDTQYF
.	TRBJ2-7	12	.	TRBV13	TGTGCCAGCAGCTTAGCGACCTACGAGCAGTACTTC	CASSLATYEQYF
.	TRBJ2-7	16	TRBD2	TRBV20-1	TGCAGTGCTAGAGTCGGAGGCGGGGGGGTAGTCCACGAGCAGTACTTC	CSARVGGGGVVHEQYF
.	TRBJ2-2	17	TRBD2	TRBV7-2	TGTGCCAGCAGCGCCGAGAGACTAGCGGGGTTTTCCGGGGAGCTGTTTTTT	CASSAERLAGFSGELFF
few	TRBJ2-7	16	TRBD2	TRBV20-1	TGCAGTGCTAGACCGTGGGAGGGAGCGACAACCTACGAGCAGTACTTC	CSARPWEGATTYEQYF
.	TRBJ2-1	16	.	TRBV10-3	TGTGCCATCAGTGAGTCGCTGCAGGGGTCGTACAATGAGCAGTTCTTC	CAISESLQGSYNEQFF